These T cell receptor beta chains were read from a single sample in a study of T cell clusters in autoimmune cytopenias. TCRdb processed the multiplex PCR reads again and assigns one entry to each CDR3 protein, with no DNA. This table holds around 5,400 distinct CDR3 sequences. This sample was shared with a second study, whose subject was T cell repertoires in aging, cancer and after chemotherapy.

The sequenced sample was peripheral blood. The receptors originated from a human donor in good health. The CDR3 runs from the conserved cysteine through the conserved F or W. Clone size is stated in some rows and not others, as once, few, many or a class when expanded.

v_call,clone_size,j_call,cdr3_aa
TRBV5-3,NA,TRBJ1-2,CASSVDKGTPNYGYTF
TRBV18,NA,TRBJ1-1,CASSPSGTEAPTGGAFF
TRBV10-3,NA,TRBJ1-1,CAISVADGLKNTEAFF
TRBV27,medium-sized,TRBJ1-2,CASSLSIRQGVYGYTF
TRBV7-9,NA,TRBJ1-4,CASSSIRMEKLFF
TRBV20-1,NA,TRBJ2-3,CSARDHWTSTDTQYF
TRBV18,medium-sized,TRBJ1-4,CASSPPTTGQGEKLFF
TRBV5-6,medium-sized,TRBJ2-3,CASSRGRTDTQYF
TRBV11-1,NA,TRBJ2-5,CASSFTGRETQYF
TRBV19,NA,TRBJ2-3,CASGATSTDTQYF
TRBV15,medium-sized,TRBJ2-2,CATTRGGPNTGELFF
TRBV5-4,NA,TRBJ2-5,CASSLAGTSQETQYF
TRBV30,medium-sized,TRBJ2-5,CAWSGVRPGETQYF
TRBV27,medium-sized,TRBJ2-1,CASSFGILGDTEFF
TRBV29-1,NA,TRBJ2-1,CSVGGGFDEQFF
TRBV20-1,NA,TRBJ2-7,CSADLAGGRYEQYF
TRBV30,medium-sized,TRBJ1-5,CAWAGGDNQPQHF
TRBV12-3/TRBV12-4,NA,TRBJ1-2,CASSLTGAYGYTF
TRBV30,medium-sized,TRBJ1-5,CAWSSPFRDKGNQPQHF
TRBV6-6,NA,TRBJ1-1,CASSYGTGGLGTEAFF
TRBV18,medium-sized,TRBJ1-4,CASSRYQGSNEKLFF
TRBV19,medium-sized,TRBJ1-5,CASSYRFPGLNQPQHF
TRBV10-3,NA,TRBJ1-1,CAISERGAGDTEAFF
TRBV12-3/TRBV12-4,NA,TRBJ1-5,CASSFTSGNQPQHF
TRBV6-1,NA,TRBJ2-1,CASTYRNPASGLNEQFF